The next 11 T cell receptor beta chains were all read from a single sample in a study of naive and memory T cell subsets. The beta constant-region primer was an equimolar mix of two oligonucleotides covering TRBC1 and TRBC2. TCRdb re-called the UMI-ligation and nested PCR reads with MiXCR, one entry per CDR3 protein. The sample lists almost 5,500 distinct CDR3 sequences, 6.5% to 9% occurring once. Material for sequencing was effector memory CD8+ T cells from blood. Subset in this sample: effector memory, CD45RA- CD27-. These receptors came from a human donor in good health.

V gene TRBV19 combines with J gene TRBJ2-1; 10 positions match TRBD1. V lost 5 bases and J lost 3; bases outside the gene matches: 4. This CDR3 region has 15 residues. From germline, CDR1 is LNHDA and CDR2 SQIVND (reference sequence). The CDR3 spells CASSAGTGDYNEQFF. CDR3 bases: TGTGCCAGTAGTGCCGGGACAGGGGACTACAATGAGCAGTTCTTC.

The V call is TRBV6-2 or TRBV6-3, the J call TRBJ1-1; D remains ambiguous. Per germline, CDR1 MNHEY and CDR2 SVGEGT. The CDR3 contains 13 residues. The germline V and J ends were trimmed by 7 bases and 5 bases, with 14 bases remaining between them. The CDR3: CASTFTLGTEAFF. The CDR3 DNA is TGTGCCAGCACCTTCACCCTGGGGACTGAAGCTTTCTTT.

This clonotype was counted between two and nine times. The chain links TRBV19 to TRBJ1-1; D may be TRBD1 (6 bases). Germline V CDR1 and CDR2: LNHDA, SQIVND (reference sequence). V was shortened by 10 bases and J by 5 bases, with 14 bases between the two germline ends. CDR3 length: 12 amino acids. CDR3 bases: TGTGCCACTGGGGGGCGGGGAACTGAAGCTTTCTTT. It is translated as CATGGRGTEAFF.

In this sample, this clonotype turned up a few times. The V gene is TRBV25-1, the J gene TRBJ1-1, with D perhaps matching TRBD1 (6 bases). Trimming removed 4 bases at V and 3 bases at J, with 9 bases between. The CDR3 totals 13 residues. Germline V gene sequence: CDR1 MGHDK, CDR2 SYGVNS. The CDR3 loop is CASSAQGYTEAFF. CDR3 DNA sequence: TGTGCCAGCAGTGCCCAGGGGTACACTGAAGCTTTCTTT.

By sample share, this clonotype is medium-sized. The V and J genes are TRBV9 and TRBJ2-1; 12 nucleotides agree with TRBD2. With V trimmed by 3 bases and J by 7 bases, 5 bases remained unmatched. Per germline, CDR1 SGDLS and CDR2 YYNGEE. The CDR3 is 15 amino acids. The CDR3 is CASSASGGAGNEQFF. CDR3 nucleotide sequence: TGTGCCAGCAGCGCTAGCGGGGGGGCGGGGAATGAGCAGTTCTTC.

This clonotype has only a few counts. The chain carries TRBV20-1 and TRBJ2-1, with D possibly being TRBD1 (5 bases). From germline, CDR1 is DFQATT and CDR2 SNEGSKA (reference sequence). Trimming took off 0 bases at V and 2 bases at J, with 8 bases between the two ends. The CDR3 consists of 14 residues. CDR3 amino acids: CSARDRVAYNEQFF. DNA of the CDR3: TGCAGTGCTAGAGACAGGGTCGCCTACAATGAGCAGTTCTTC.

This clonotype was detected only a few times. The J gene is TRBJ2-1, the V gene TRBV20-1; D unclear. This CDR3 is 15 amino acids long. V lost 3 bases, J lost 0 bases, and 12 bases lay in between. Germline values: CDR1 DFQATT, CDR2 SNEGSKA (reference sequence). In DNA form, the CDR3 reads TGCAGTGCTAGCTCTCCGGAAAGCTCCTACAATGAGCAGTTCTTC. Its protein is CSASSPESSYNEQFF.

This clonotype was recorded at least ten times. The J gene is TRBJ2-4, the V gene TRBV7-9, with D hard to call. The germline CDR1 and CDR2 sequences are SEHNR and FQNEAQ (reference sequence). The V and J ends lost 2 bases and 7 bases respectively, with 12 bases between them. CDR3 size: 14 residues. CDR3 DNA: TGTGCCAGCAGCTTACAGGATGGGATGAACATTCAGTACTTC. Its protein is CASSLQDGMNIQYF.

The sample holds many counts of this clonotype. This sequence joins TRBV11-2 and TRBJ2-3; no definite D call. The CDR3 length is 15 residues. Trimming stripped 1 base from V and 2 bases from J, with 10 bases between. Germline values: CDR1 SGHAT, CDR2 FQNNGV. The DNA of the CDR3 is TGTGCCAGCAGCTTAGTGCAGAAATTCACAGATACGCAGTATTTT. Encoded protein: CASSLVQKFTDTQYF. The variable domain in full, with the rest retrieved from reference TRBV11-2 and TRBJ2-3, is EAGVAQSPRYKIIEKRQSVAFWCNPISGHATLYWYQQILGQGPKLLIQFQNNGVVDDSQLPKDRFSAERLKGVDSTLKIQPAKLEDSAVYLCASSLVQKFTDTQYFGPGTRLTVL.

This clonotype has at least ten counts. V and J are TRBV6-4 and TRBJ2-3; D gene uncertain. The CDR3 covers 13 residues. CDR1 is MRHNA, CDR2 SNTAGT, per germline. V was cut by 3 bases and J by 2 bases, with 6 bases left in between. The CDR3 reads CASSESDTDTQYF. The DNA of the CDR3 is TGTGCCAGCAGTGAATCCGACACAGATACGCAGTATTTT.

This clonotype showed up many times. The rearrangement joins TRBV28 to TRBJ1-5; weak D call: TRBD1 (5 bases). V was pared by 7 bases and J by 1 base, with 14 bases between. Germline CDR1 reads MDHEN; CDR2 reads SYDVKM. The CDR3 totals 15 residues. CDR3 DNA: TGTGCCAGCAAGTCAGGGTGGGAAAGCAATCAGCCCCAGCATTTT. Amino acids: CASKSGWESNQPQHF.